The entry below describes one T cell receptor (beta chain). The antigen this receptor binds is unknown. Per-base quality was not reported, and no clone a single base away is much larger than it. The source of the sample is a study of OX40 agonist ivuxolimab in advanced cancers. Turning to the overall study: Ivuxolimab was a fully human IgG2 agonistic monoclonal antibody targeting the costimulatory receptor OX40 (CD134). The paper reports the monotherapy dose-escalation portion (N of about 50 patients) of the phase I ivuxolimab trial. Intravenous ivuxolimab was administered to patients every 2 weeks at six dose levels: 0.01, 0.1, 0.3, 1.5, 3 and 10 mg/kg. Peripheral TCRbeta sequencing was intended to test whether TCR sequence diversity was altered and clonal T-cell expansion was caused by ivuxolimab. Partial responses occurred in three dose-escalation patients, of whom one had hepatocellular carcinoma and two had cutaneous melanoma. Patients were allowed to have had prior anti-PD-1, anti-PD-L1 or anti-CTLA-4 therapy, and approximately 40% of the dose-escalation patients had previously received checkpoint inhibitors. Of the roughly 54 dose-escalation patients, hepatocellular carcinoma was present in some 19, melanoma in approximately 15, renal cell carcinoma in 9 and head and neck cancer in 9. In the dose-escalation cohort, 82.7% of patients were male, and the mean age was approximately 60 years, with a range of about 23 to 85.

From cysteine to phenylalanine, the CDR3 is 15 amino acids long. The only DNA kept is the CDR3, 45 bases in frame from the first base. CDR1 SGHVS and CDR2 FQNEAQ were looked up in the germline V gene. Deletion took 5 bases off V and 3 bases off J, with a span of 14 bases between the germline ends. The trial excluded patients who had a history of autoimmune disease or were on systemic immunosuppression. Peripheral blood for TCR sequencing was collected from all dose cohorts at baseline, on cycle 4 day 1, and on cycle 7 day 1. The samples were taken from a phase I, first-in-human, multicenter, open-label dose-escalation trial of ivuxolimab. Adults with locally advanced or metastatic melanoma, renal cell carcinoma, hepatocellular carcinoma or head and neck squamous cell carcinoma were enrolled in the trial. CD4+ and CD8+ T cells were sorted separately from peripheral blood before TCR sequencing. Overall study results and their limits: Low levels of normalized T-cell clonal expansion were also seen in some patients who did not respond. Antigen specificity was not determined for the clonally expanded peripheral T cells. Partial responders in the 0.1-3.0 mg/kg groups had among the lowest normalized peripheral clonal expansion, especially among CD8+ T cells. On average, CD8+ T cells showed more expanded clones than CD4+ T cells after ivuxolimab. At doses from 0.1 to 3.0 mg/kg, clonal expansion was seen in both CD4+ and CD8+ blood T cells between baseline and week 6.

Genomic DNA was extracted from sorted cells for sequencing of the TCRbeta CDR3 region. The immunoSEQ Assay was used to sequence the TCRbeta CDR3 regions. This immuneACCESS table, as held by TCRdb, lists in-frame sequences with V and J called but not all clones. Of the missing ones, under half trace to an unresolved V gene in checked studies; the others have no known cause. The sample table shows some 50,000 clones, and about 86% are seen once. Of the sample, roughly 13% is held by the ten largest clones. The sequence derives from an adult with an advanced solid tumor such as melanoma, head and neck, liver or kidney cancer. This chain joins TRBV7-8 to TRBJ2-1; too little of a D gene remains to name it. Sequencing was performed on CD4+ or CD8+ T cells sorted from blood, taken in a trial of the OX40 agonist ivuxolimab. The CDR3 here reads CASSRSVGNYNEQFF. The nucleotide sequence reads TGTGCCAGCAGCCGGTCCGTTGGAAACTACAATGAGCAGTTCTTC. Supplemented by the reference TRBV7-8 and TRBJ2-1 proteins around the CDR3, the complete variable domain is GAGVSQSPRYKVAKRGQDVALRCDPISGHVSLFWYQQALGQGPEFLTYFQNEAQLDKSGLPSDRFFAERPEGSVSTLKIQRTQQEDSAVYLCASSRSVGNYNEQFFGPGTRLTVL.